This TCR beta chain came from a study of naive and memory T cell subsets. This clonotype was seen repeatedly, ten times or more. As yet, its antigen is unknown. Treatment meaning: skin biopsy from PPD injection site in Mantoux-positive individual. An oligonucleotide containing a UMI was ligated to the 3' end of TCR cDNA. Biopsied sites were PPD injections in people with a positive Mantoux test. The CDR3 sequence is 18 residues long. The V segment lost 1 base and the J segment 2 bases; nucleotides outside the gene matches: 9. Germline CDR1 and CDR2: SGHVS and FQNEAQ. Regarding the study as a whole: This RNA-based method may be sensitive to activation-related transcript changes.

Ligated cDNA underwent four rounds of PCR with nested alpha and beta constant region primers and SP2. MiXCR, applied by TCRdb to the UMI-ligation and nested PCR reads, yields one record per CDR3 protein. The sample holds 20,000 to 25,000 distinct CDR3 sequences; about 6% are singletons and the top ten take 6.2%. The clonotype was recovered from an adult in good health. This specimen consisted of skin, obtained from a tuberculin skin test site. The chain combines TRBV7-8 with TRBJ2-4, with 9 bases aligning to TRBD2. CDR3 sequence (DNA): TGTGCCAGCAGCTTAGGAGGTGGCGGGAGGGCCTCCAAAAACATTCAGTACTTC. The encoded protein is CASSLGGGGRASKNIQYF.